Listed here is a single TCR beta chain. Its matching antigen is unknown. TCRdb ran MiXCR on the 5' RACE reads and lists one entry per CDR3 protein. The sample gives over 150,000 distinct CDR3 sequences, approximately 17% of which show up once; roughly 4% is in the top ten. The record originates from a study of T-cell memory formation after mild COVID-19. Findings and caveats of the study: Contracting CD8+ clones were enriched in EMRA, CD4+ mainly in CM and EM. Proof of SARS-CoV-2 specificity was absent for the second-wave clones that crested on day 37. Pre-infection memory already had some responding clones, implying cross-reactive memory joined.

The CDR3 spans 14 residues. CDR1 and CDR2 from the germline V gene are DFQATT and SNEGSKA (reference sequence). The junction had 15 bases not matched to a gene; V was cut back by 6 bases and J by 7 bases. The chain uses TRBV20-1 and TRBJ2-7; TRBD2 matches 7 bases. The sequenced sample was PBMCs or a T cell subset sorted from them (not recorded which). The receptor comes from a man younger than 35 who had mild COVID-19 (a few samples of this study predate the infection). Cell type and time point are not known. This chain's CDR3 is CSASGTSVGWEQYF. The DNA for the CDR3 is TGCAGTGCCAGTGGTACTAGCGTGGGGTGGGAGCAGTACTTC.